The rows below give T cell receptor beta chains drawn from one sample of a study of blood T cell repertoires in COVID-19. Sequenced by immunoSEQ multiplex PCR; TCRdb stores in-frame clones only, minus some. The sample lists fewer than 250,000 clones, around nine tenths occurring once. The sequenced sample was peripheral blood. The receptors originated from a woman aged 55-70 years with acute or convalescent COVID-19. Each CDR3 is given with its conserved first and last residue. The D gene is left open where the match is weak. A row's size may be missing; if present it is once, few, many or a size class.

v_gene: TRBV7-8; abundance: NA; d_gene: TRBD1; j_gene: TRBJ2-2; CDR3aa: CASSLVVGQGGISGELFF; CDR3nt: TGTGCCAGCAGCTTAGTAGTGGGACAGGGGGGAATCTCCGGGGAGCTGTTTTTT
v_gene: TRBV3-1/TRBV3-2; abundance: NA; d_gene: TRBD2; j_gene: TRBJ2-1; CDR3aa: CASSRTLAGGGEQFF; CDR3nt: TGTGCCAGCAGCCGCACCCTAGCGGGGGGTGGTGAGCAGTTCTTC
v_gene: TRBV6-2/TRBV6-3; abundance: NA; d_gene: NA; j_gene: TRBJ1-1; CDR3aa: CASSYRGGTEAFF; CDR3nt: TGTGCCAGCAGTTACAGAGGGGGCACTGAAGCTTTCTTT
v_gene: TRBV7-9; abundance: NA; d_gene: TRBD1; j_gene: TRBJ1-2; CDR3aa: CASSFDRGRANYGYTF; CDR3nt: TGTGCCAGCAGCTTTGACAGGGGGAGGGCTAACTATGGCTACACCTTC
v_gene: TRBV7-6; abundance: NA; d_gene: TRBD1; j_gene: TRBJ1-3; CDR3aa: CASSLTGAVGNTIYF; CDR3nt: TGTGCCAGCAGCCTAACAGGGGCTGTTGGAAACACCATATATTTT
v_gene: TRBV19; abundance: NA; d_gene: NA; j_gene: TRBJ1-2; CDR3aa: CASSSGSGIGGYTF; CDR3nt: TGTGCCAGTAGTTCTGGGTCAGGGATTGGGGGCTACACCTTC
v_gene: TRBV13; abundance: NA; d_gene: TRBD2; j_gene: TRBJ2-1; CDR3aa: CASRAGGPYNEQFF; CDR3nt: TGTGCCAGCAGAGCGGGGGGACCATACAATGAGCAGTTCTTC
v_gene: TRBV7-2; abundance: NA; d_gene: NA; j_gene: TRBJ2-2; CDR3aa: CASTRPGLNTGELFF; CDR3nt: TGTGCCAGCACCCGACCGGGACTTAACACCGGGGAGCTGTTTTTT
v_gene: TRBV10-3; abundance: NA; d_gene: NA; j_gene: TRBJ2-1; CDR3aa: CAISESSRGIYNEQFF; CDR3nt: TGTGCCATCAGTGAGAGTTCCCGGGGGATATACAATGAGCAGTTCTTC
v_gene: TRBV19; abundance: once; d_gene: NA; j_gene: TRBJ1-1; CDR3aa: CASSIDKNTEAFF; CDR3nt: TGTGCCAGTAGTATAGACAAGAACACTGAAGCTTTCTTT
v_gene: TRBV30; abundance: NA; d_gene: NA; j_gene: TRBJ2-3; CDR3aa: CAWNLGTDTQYF; CDR3nt: TGTGCCTGGAACCTCGGGACAGATACGCAGTATTTT
v_gene: TRBV27; abundance: NA; d_gene: NA; j_gene: TRBJ1-1; CDR3aa: CASSYAENTEAFF; CDR3nt: TGTGCCAGCAGCTACGCGGAGAACACTGAAGCTTTCTTT
v_gene: TRBV5-4; abundance: NA; d_gene: NA; j_gene: TRBJ2-7; CDR3aa: CASSFRGSYEQYF; CDR3nt: TGTGCCAGCAGCTTTAGGGGTTCCTACGAGCAGTACTTC
v_gene: TRBV19; abundance: few; d_gene: NA; j_gene: TRBJ1-2; CDR3aa: CASSIDLQTNYGYTF; CDR3nt: TGTGCCAGTAGTATAGATCTTCAGACAAACTATGGCTACACCTTC
v_gene: TRBV3-1/TRBV3-2; abundance: NA; d_gene: TRBD1; j_gene: TRBJ1-3; CDR3aa: CASSQALGQRNTIYF; CDR3nt: TGTGCCAGCAGCCAAGCCCTGGGACAGAGAAACACCATATATTTT
v_gene: TRBV5-1; abundance: NA; d_gene: TRBD1; j_gene: TRBJ1-2; CDR3aa: CASSNGQGSNYTF; CDR3nt: TGCGCCAGCAGCAACGGACAGGGGTCAAACTACACCTTC
v_gene: TRBV14; abundance: NA; d_gene: TRBD1; j_gene: TRBJ2-1; CDR3aa: CASSTGTAYNEQFF; CDR3nt: TGTGCCAGCAGCACCGGGACAGCCTACAATGAGCAGTTCTTC
v_gene: TRBV6-4; abundance: NA; d_gene: NA; j_gene: TRBJ2-5; CDR3aa: CASSRQMRETQYF; CDR3nt: TGTGCCAGCAGTCGACAGATGAGAGAGACCCAGTACTTC
v_gene: TRBV29-1; abundance: NA; d_gene: NA; j_gene: TRBJ1-2; CDR3aa: CSVSTRRTGDGYTF; CDR3nt: TGCAGCGTTTCAACGCGGAGAACGGGAGATGGCTACACCTTC
v_gene: TRBV4-1; abundance: NA; d_gene: TRBD2; j_gene: TRBJ2-3; CDR3aa: CASSQAMTRASGSTDTQYF; CDR3nt: TGCGCCAGCAGCCAAGCTATGACCCGGGCTAGCGGTAGCACAGATACGCAGTATTTT
v_gene: TRBV10-3; abundance: NA; d_gene: TRBD1; j_gene: TRBJ1-6; CDR3aa: CAISESQPGQKPLHF; CDR3nt: TGTGCCATCAGTGAGTCCCAACCGGGACAGAAACCCCTCCACTTT
v_gene: TRBV19; abundance: NA; d_gene: NA; j_gene: TRBJ2-2; CDR3aa: CASSRGPNTGELFF; CDR3nt: TGTGCCAGTAGTAGGGGGCCGAACACCGGGGAGCTGTTTTTT